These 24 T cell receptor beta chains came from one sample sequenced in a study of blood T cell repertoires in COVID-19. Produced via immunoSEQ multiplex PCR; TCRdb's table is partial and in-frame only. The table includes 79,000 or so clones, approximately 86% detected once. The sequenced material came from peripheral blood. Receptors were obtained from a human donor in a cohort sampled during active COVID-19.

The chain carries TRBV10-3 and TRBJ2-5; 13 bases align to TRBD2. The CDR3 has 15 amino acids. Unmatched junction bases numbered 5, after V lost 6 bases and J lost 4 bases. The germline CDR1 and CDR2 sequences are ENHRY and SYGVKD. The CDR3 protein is CAISRLAGGAETQYF. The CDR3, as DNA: TGTGCCATCAGCCGACTAGCGGGAGGTGCAGAGACCCAGTACTTC.

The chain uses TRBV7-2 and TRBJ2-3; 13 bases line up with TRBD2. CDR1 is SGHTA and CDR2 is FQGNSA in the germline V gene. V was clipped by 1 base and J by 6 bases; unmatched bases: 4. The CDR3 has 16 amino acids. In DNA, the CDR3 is TGTGCCAGCAGCTTAGAACTAGCGGGGGGGCGGGATACGCAGTATTTT. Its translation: CASSLELAGGRDTQYF.

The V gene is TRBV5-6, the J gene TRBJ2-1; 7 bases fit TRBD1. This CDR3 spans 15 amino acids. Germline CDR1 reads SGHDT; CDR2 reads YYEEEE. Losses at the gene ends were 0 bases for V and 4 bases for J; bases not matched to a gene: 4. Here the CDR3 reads CASSLGRDRYNEQFF. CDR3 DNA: TGTGCCAGCAGCTTGGGCCGGGACAGATACAATGAGCAGTTCTTC.

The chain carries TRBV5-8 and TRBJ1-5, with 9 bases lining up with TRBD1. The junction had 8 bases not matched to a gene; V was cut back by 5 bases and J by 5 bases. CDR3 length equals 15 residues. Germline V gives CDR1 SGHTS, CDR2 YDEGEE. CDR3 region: CASRPRDRADQPQHF. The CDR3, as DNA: TGTGCCAGCAGGCCTCGGGACAGGGCTGATCAGCCCCAGCATTTT. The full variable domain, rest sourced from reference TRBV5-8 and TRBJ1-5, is EAGVTQSPTHLIKTRGQQATLRCSPISGHTSVYWYQQALGLGLQFLLWYDEGEERNRGNFPPRFSGRQFPNYSSELNVNALELEDSALYLCASRPRDRADQPQHFGDGTRLSIL.

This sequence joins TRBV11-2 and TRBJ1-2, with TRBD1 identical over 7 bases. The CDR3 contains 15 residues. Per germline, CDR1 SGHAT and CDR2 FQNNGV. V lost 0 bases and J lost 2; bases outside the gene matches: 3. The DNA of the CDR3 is TGTGCCAGCAGCTTAGAGAGACAGGGAAACTATGGCTACACCTTC. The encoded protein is CASSLERQGNYGYTF.

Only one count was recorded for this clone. In nucleotides, the CDR3 is TGTGCCAGCTCAGTGACTAGCGGGAGCTCCTACAATGAGCAGTTCTTC. Translation: CASSVTSGSSYNEQFF. V usage is TRBV18 and J usage is TRBJ2-1, with 12 bases that match TRBD2. CDR3 length: 16 residues. The germline V gene encodes CDR1 KGHSH and CDR2 LQKENI. The V and J ends lost 5 bases and 0 bases, in that order; junction bases with no gene match: 2.

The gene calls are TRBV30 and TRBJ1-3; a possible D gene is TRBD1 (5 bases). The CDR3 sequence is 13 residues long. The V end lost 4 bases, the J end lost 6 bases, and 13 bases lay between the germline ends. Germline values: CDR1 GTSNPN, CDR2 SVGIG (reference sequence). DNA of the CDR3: TGTGCCTGGATTCCTAGGGGCTTAAACACCATATATTTT. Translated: CAWIPRGLNTIYF.

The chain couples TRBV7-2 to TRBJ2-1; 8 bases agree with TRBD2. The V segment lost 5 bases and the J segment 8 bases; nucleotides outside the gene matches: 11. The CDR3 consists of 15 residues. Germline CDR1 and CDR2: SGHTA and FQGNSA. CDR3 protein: CASSHRRGLEYEQFF. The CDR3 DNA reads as TGTGCCAGCAGCCATAGGAGGGGACTAGAATATGAGCAGTTCTTC.

CDR3 in DNA: TGTGCCAGCAGCGACACACGAAGGACGGCACGGGGCGAGCAGTACTTC. This codes for CASSDTRRTARGEQYF. This rearrangement joins TRBV7-8 to TRBJ2-7, with D perhaps TRBD2 (5 bases). CDR3 size: 16 residues. Trimming left V 5 bases short and J 6 bases short, with 23 bases between. Germline V gene sequence: CDR1 SGHVS, CDR2 FQNEAQ.

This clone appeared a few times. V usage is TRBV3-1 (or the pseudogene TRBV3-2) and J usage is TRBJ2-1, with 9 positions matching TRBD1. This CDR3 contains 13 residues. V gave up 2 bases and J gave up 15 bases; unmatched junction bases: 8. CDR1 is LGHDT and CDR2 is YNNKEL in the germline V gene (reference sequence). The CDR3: CASSQSTDRGWFF. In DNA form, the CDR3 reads TGTGCCAGCAGCCAAAGCACCGACAGGGGGTGGTTCTTC.

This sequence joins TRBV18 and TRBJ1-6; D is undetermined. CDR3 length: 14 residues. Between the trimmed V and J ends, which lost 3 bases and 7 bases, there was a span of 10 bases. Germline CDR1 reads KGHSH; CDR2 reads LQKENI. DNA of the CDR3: TGTGCCAGCTCACCCTCCGGGGTAAATTCACCCCTCCACTTT. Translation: CASSPSGVNSPLHF.

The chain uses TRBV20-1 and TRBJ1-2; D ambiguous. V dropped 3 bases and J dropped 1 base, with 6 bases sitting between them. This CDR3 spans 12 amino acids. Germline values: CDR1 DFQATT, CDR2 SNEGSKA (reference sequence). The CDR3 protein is CSASDRNYGYTF. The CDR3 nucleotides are TGCAGTGCTAGTGACCGTAACTATGGCTACACCTTC.

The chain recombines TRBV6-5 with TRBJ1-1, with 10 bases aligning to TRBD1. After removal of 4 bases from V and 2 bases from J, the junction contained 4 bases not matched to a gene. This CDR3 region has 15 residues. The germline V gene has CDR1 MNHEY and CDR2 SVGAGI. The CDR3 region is CASSSGTGANTEAFF. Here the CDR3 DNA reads TGTGCCAGCAGTTCCGGGACAGGGGCCAACACTGAAGCTTTCTTT.

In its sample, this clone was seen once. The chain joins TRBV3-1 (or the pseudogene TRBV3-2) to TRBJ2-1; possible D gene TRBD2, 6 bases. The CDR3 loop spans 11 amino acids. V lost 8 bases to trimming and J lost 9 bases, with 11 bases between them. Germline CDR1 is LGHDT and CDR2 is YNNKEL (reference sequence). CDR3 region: CASREYGEQFF. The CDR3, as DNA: TGTGCCAGCCGGGAGTACGGTGAGCAGTTCTTC.

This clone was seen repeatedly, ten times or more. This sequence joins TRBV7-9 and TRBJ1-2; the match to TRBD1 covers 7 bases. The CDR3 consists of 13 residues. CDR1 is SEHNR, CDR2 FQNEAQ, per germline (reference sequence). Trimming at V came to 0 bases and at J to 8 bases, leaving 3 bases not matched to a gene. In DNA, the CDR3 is TGTGCCAGCAGCTTAGCGGACAGGCCAGGCTACACCTTC. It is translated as CASSLADRPGYTF.

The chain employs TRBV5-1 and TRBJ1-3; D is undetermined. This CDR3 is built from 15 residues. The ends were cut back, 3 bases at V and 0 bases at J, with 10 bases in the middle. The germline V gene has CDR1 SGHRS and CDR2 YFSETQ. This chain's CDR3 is CASSSLQSSGNTIYF. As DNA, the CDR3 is TGCGCCAGCAGCTCATTACAGAGCTCTGGAAACACCATATATTTT.

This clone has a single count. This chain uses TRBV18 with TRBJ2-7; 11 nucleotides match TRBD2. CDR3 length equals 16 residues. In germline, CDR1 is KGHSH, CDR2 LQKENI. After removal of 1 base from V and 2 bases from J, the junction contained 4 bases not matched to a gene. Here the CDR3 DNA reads TGTGCCAGCTCACCACGAGTAGCGGGGGGGACCTACGAGCAGTACTTC. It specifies CASSPRVAGGTYEQYF.

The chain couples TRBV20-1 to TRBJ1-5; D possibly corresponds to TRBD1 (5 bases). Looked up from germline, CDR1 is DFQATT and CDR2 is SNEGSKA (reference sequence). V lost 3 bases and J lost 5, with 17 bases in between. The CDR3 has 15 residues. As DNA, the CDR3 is TGCAGTGCTAGTAAAGTGACAGCCAAGGATCAGCCCCAGCATTTT. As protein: CSASKVTAKDQPQHF.

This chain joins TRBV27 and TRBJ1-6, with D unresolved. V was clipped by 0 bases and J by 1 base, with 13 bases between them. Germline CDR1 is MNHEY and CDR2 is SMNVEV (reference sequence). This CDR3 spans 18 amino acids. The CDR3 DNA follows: TGTGCCAGCAGTTTATCGACTTGGGGAGGGTCCTATAATTCACCCCTCCACTTT. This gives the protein CASSLSTWGGSYNSPLHF.

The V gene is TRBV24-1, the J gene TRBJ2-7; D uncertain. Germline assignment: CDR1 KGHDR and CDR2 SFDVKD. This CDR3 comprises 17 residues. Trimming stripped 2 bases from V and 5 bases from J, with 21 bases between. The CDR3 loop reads CATSDCLGEVGNDEQYF. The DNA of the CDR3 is TGTGCCACCAGTGATTGCCTAGGAGAGGTCGGTAACGACGAGCAGTACTTC.

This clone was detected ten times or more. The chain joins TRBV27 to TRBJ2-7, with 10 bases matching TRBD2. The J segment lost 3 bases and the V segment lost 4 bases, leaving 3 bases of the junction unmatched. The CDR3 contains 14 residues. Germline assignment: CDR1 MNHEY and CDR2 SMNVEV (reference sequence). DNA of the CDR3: TGTGCCAGCAGTTCGGGACTAGCGATCTACGAGCAGTACTTC. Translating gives CASSSGLAIYEQYF.

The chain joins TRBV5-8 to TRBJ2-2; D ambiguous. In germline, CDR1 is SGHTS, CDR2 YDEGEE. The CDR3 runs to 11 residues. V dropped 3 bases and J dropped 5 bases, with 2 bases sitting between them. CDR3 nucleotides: TGTGCCAGCAGCTCAACCGGGGAGCTGTTTTTT. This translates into CASSSTGELFF.

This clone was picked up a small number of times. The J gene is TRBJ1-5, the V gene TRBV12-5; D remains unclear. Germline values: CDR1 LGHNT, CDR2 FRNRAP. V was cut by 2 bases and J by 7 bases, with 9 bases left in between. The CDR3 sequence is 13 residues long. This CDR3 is CASGLNPGQPQHF. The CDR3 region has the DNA TGTGCTAGTGGTTTGAACCCGGGGCAGCCCCAGCATTTT.

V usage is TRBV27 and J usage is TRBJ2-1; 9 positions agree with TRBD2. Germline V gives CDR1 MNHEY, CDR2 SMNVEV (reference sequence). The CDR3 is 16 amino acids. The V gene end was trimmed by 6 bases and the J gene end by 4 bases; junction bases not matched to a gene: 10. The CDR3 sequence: CASSPQRGASYNEQFF. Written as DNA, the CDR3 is TGTGCCAGCAGCCCCCAGCGGGGGGCCTCTTACAATGAGCAGTTCTTC.